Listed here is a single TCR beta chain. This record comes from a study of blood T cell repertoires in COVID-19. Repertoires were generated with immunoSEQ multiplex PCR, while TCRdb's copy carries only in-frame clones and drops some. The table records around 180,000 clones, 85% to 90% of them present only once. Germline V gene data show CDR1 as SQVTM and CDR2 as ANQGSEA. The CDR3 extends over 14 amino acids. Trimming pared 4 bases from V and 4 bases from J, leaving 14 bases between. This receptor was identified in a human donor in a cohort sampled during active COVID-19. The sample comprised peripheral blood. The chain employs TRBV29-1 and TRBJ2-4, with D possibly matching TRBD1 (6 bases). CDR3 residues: CSVVTQGSKNIQYF. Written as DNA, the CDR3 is TGCAGCGTTGTAACGCAGGGGTCGAAAAACATTCAGTACTTC. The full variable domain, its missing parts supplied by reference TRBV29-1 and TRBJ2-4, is SAVISQKPSRDICQRGTSLTIQCQVDSQVTMMFWYRQQPGQSLTLIATANQGSEATYESGFVIDKFPISRPNLTFSTLTVSNMSPEDSSIYLCSVVTQGSKNIQYFGAGTRLSVL.